A single sample is the source of the 9 T cell receptor beta chains below, sequenced in a study of vaccination effects on CD4 cells after COVID-19. Before sequencing, viral peptide pools were used by the ViraFEST assay to expand antigen-specific CD4+ T cells. The culture ran for nine to eleven days, and then CD4+ T cells were isolated. The vaccine given was either BNT162b2 or mRNA-1273, in two doses. Some clones are missing from TCRdb's copy, which holds only in-frame ones; the method was immunoSEQ multiplex PCR. This table has just under 60,000 clones, roughly 78% appearing once. The antigens of these receptors remain unknown. The specimen comprised CD4+ T cells from PBMCs cultured with HCoV-OC43 spike peptides, sampled after COVID-19 vaccination. The subset was: HCoV-OC43 spike overlapping peptide pool stimulation. Every receptor here comes from a human donor who received a COVID-19 vaccine.

The genes are TRBV18 and TRBJ2-5; D tentatively reads TRBD1 or TRBD2 (6 bases each). The CDR3 has 15 amino acids. Germline CDR1 and CDR2: KGHSH and LQKENI. V was pared by 3 bases and J by 1 base, with 12 bases between. The CDR3 DNA follows: TGTGCCAGCTCACCCCTTGGGGGGCTCCAAGAGACCCAGTACTTC. Its translation is CASSPLGGLQETQYF.

This clone was counted a few times. The V gene is TRBV5-4, the J gene TRBJ1-1; the D gene is possibly TRBD1 (5 bases). V lost 2 bases and J 5 bases, leaving 19 bases between the germline ends. CDR1 is SGHNT and CDR2 is YYREEE in the germline V gene (reference sequence). This CDR3 has 16 residues. In nucleotides, the CDR3 is TGTGCCAGCAGCTTACCCCTTGGGGGAGAAAGGACTGAAGCTTTCTTT. Protein product: CASSLPLGGERTEAFF.

V and J are TRBV6-5 and TRBJ1-5; TRBD1 aligns across 8 bases. The J segment lost 7 bases and the V segment lost 5 bases, leaving 7 bases of the junction unmatched. Germline loops: CDR1 MNHEY, CDR2 SVGAGI. The CDR3 totals 14 residues. DNA of the CDR3: TGTGCCAGCAGTCAACGAGACAGGGGCCAGCCCCAGCATTTT. Its translation: CASSQRDRGQPQHF.

The DNA for the CDR3 is TGTGCCAGCAGCTTATTGGCGAGGGGACAGGGAGGAGAGACCCAGTACTTC. Encoded protein: CASSLLARGQGGETQYF. This chain uses TRBV7-2 with TRBJ2-5; the match to TRBD1 covers 9 bases. CDR3 length: 17 residues. Germline-derived CDR1 and CDR2 are SGHTA and FQGNSA. The V and J ends lost 2 bases and 4 bases, in that order; junction bases with no gene match: 11. The full variable domain, rest sourced from reference TRBV7-2 and TRBJ2-5, is GAGVSQSPSNKVTEKGKDVELRCDPISGHTALYWYRQSLGQGLEFLIYFQGNSAPDKSGLPSDRFSAERTGGSVSTLTIQRTQQEDSAVYLCASSLLARGQGGETQYFGPGTRLLVL.

The chain links TRBV19 to TRBJ1-5; no clear D. This CDR3 has 15 residues. V was shortened by 2 bases and J by 0 bases, with 8 bases between the two germline ends. From germline, CDR1 is LNHDA and CDR2 SQIVND (reference sequence). CDR3 nucleotide sequence: TGTGCCAGTAGTATATCGGTAGATAGCAATCAGCCCCAGCATTTT. The encoded protein is CASSISVDSNQPQHF.

CDR3 DNA: TGTGCCACCAGTGACTCACAGGGGAGAGGAGAGACCCAGTACTTC. Encoded protein: CATSDSQGRGETQYF. The chain is built from TRBV24-1 and TRBJ2-5; 7 bases line up with TRBD1. The germline gives CDR1 KGHDR, CDR2 SFDVKD. This CDR3 contains 15 residues. With 4 bases clipped from V and 4 bases from J, the junction kept 8 bases outside the gene matches.

The chain recombines TRBV24-1 with TRBJ2-3, with D unclear. V was cut by 1 base and J by 1 base, with 8 bases left in between. The CDR3 is 15 residues long. The germline V gene has CDR1 KGHDR and CDR2 SFDVKD. The CDR3 spells CATSDLGQGTDTQYF. The CDR3 DNA reads as TGTGCCACCAGTGATTTAGGGCAGGGCACAGATACGCAGTATTTT.

This sequence joins TRBV24-1 and TRBJ1-5; tentatively, D is TRBD1 (5 bases). From germline, CDR1 is KGHDR and CDR2 SFDVKD. Trimming cost V 3 bases and J 6 bases, with 20 bases left between them. The CDR3 length is 17 residues. The CDR3 bases are TGTGCCACCAGTGATCCATCGAAGGGGATGGGGCCTCAGCCCCAGCATTTT. It translates to CATSDPSKGMGPQPQHF.

This clone has just a few counts. The rearrangement links TRBV4-1 to TRBJ2-2; D is ambiguous. V was pared by 0 bases and J by 5 bases, with 10 bases between. The germline CDR1 and CDR2 sequences are MGHRA and YSYEKL. The CDR3 extends over 15 amino acids. CDR3 amino acids: CASSQDGYRTGELFF. The CDR3 DNA is TGCGCCAGCAGCCAAGATGGCTACCGAACCGGGGAGCTGTTTTTT.